These 8 T cell receptor beta chains share one sample of origin, sequenced in a study of blood T cell repertoires in COVID-19. Data came from immunoSEQ multiplex PCR; TCRdb stores just in-frame clones and leaves some out. The sample includes 360,000 or so clones, under 90% of them seen just once. Sequencing input: PBMCs or T cells enriched from blood (not recorded which). The receptors originated from a woman aged 25 to 39 who had recovered from COVID-19.

The V call is TRBV10-2, the J call TRBJ2-2, with D possibly TRBD2 on 6 matching bases. From germline, CDR1 is WSHSY and CDR2 SAAADI. The CDR3 is made up of 17 amino acids. With 0 bases removed from V and 6 bases from J, the gap between germline ends came to 17 bases. CDR3: CASSESLWQRRAGELFF. CDR3 nucleotide sequence: TGCGCCAGCAGTGAGTCATTATGGCAGAGGAGGGCCGGGGAGCTGTTTTTT.

This clone was seen a single time. The CDR3 here is CASSPPTGVDTQYF. CDR3 DNA: TGTGCCAGCTCACCACCAACGGGAGTAGATACGCAGTATTTT. The V call is TRBV18, the J call TRBJ2-3; perhaps TRBD2 as D (6 bases). The CDR3 contains 14 residues. V dropped 0 bases and J dropped 5 bases, with 9 bases sitting between them. Looked up from germline, CDR1 is KGHSH and CDR2 is LQKENI.

The rearrangement links TRBV9 to TRBJ2-5; D is unresolved. Germline loops: CDR1 SGDLS, CDR2 YYNGEE. The ends were cut back, 4 bases at V and 5 bases at J, with 15 bases in the middle. The CDR3 sequence is 14 residues long. CDR3 loop: CASSRLPAGETQYF. CDR3 coding DNA: TGTGCCAGCAGCCGCCTACCGGCCGGGGAGACCCAGTACTTC. The variable domain in full, with the rest retrieved from reference TRBV9 and TRBJ2-5, is DSGVTQTPKHLITATGQRVTLRCSPRSGDLSVYWYQQSLDQGLQFLIQYYNGEERAKGNILERFSAQQFPDLHSELNLSSLELGDSALYFCASSRLPAGETQYFGPGTRLLVL.

The chain recombines TRBV28 with TRBJ2-7, with D possibly matching TRBD1 (6 bases). Germline CDR1 MDHEN, CDR2 SYDVKM. CDR3 length: 14 residues. Trimming stripped 6 bases from V and 3 bases from J, with 15 bases between. CDR3 nucleotide sequence: TGTGCCAGCAGCCAAACCGGGACACACTACGAGCAGTACTTC. It specifies CASSQTGTHYEQYF.

The chain links TRBV10-1 to TRBJ2-7; perhaps TRBD2 as D (5 bases). Germline CDR1 is WNHNN and CDR2 is SYGVQD (reference sequence). V was pared by 6 bases and J by 5 bases, with 11 bases between. CDR3 length: 12 amino acids. CDR3 in amino acids: CASSGVVHEQYF. As DNA, the CDR3 is TGCGCCAGCAGCGGGGTAGTCCACGAGCAGTACTTC.

The CDR3 nucleotides are TGTGCCAGCAGCCTCCTAGCGGGAGCCCCCTACGAGCAGTACTTC. This gives the protein CASSLLAGAPYEQYF. The chain couples TRBV7-2 to TRBJ2-7, with 10 positions matching TRBD2. Germline CDR1 and CDR2: SGHTA and FQGNSA. Unmatched junction bases numbered 6, after V lost 5 bases and J lost 2 bases. This CDR3 is built from 15 residues.

The chain carries TRBV11-2 and TRBJ1-3; 11 nucleotides align to TRBD1. The CDR3 length is 18 residues. The V and J ends lost 2 bases and 0 bases, in that order; junction bases with no gene match: 6. From germline, CDR1 is SGHAT and CDR2 FQNNGV. The CDR3 nucleotides are TGTGCCAGCAGCTTATGGGGACAGGGGGTAACCTCTGGAAACACCATATATTTT. Translation gives CASSLWGQGVTSGNTIYF.

V gene TRBV28 combines with J gene TRBJ1-3; D not certain. This CDR3 comprises 12 residues. Germline CDR1 MDHEN, CDR2 SYDVKM. V lost 6 bases to trimming and J lost 3 bases, with 6 bases between them. CDR3 region: CASSVYGNTIYF. The CDR3 DNA reads as TGTGCCAGCAGCGTATATGGAAACACCATATATTTT.